The clone carrying this T cell receptor beta chain showed up just a few times. No antigen is known for it. The ends were cut back, 6 bases at V and 8 bases at J, with 14 bases in the middle. CDR3 length equals 14 residues. The source of the sample is a study of regulatory T cells in long-lasting Graves disease. General observations from the study: Persistent Graves' patients showed less TCR diversity than newly diagnosed patients showed.

Indicated time point: persistent/refractory GD, antithyroid drugs over 5 years with positive TRAb. After RNA was extracted from PBMCs, the TCR library was made from it. With iRepertoire HTBI primers and Arm-PCR of CDR3 regions, TCR beta libraries were built. TCRdb reanalysed the multiplex PCR reads using MiXCR and keeps one entry per CDR3 protein. The sample includes around 450,000 distinct CDR3 sequences, 20% to 25% of them seen just once. Material: peripheral blood mononuclear cells (PBMCs), obtained when the disease was refractory, from a patient treated with antithyroid drugs. The chain has TRBV12-3 or TRBV12-4 and TRBJ1-6, with a possible D match to TRBD1 (5 bases). The receptor's source is a female donor with Graves disease. This CDR3 is CASSLRDLDSPLHF. The CDR3 DNA sequence: TGTGCCAGCAGCCTCAGGGATCTCGATTCACCCCTCCACTTT.